One sample yielded the 21 T cell receptor beta chains listed below, sequenced in a study of cytomegalovirus exposure and HLA in healthy donors. 60 Vbeta and 13 Jbeta primers were used in PCR. Repertoires were generated with immunoSEQ multiplex PCR, while TCRdb's copy carries only in-frame clones and drops some. In the table there are fewer than 250,000 clones, 60% to 80% of which are singletons. Specimen: PBMCs. These receptors were obtained from a woman aged 25 to 39 in good health and CMV-seronegative.

The chain joins TRBV7-9 to TRBJ1-1; perhaps TRBD1 as D (5 bases). CDR3 size: 12 residues. The germline V gene has CDR1 SEHNR and CDR2 FQNEAQ (reference sequence). Trimming pared 4 bases from V and 12 bases from J, leaving 15 bases between. CDR3: CASSSLDRATFF. CDR3 sequence (DNA): TGTGCCAGCAGCTCGCTCGACAGAGCGACTTTCTTT. Supplemented by reference TRBV7-9 and TRBJ1-1, the full variable domain reads DTGVSQNPRHKITKRGQNVTFRCDPISEHNRLYWYRQTLGQGPEFLTYFQNEAQLEKSRLLSDRFSAERPKGSFSTLEIQRTEQGDSAMYLCASSSLDRATFFGQGTRLTVV.

J is TRBJ1-1 and V is TRBV5-1; 9 bases fit TRBD1. The junction had 5 bases not matched to a gene; V was cut back by 4 bases and J by 1 base. Germline lookup yields CDR1 SGHRS and CDR2 YFSETQ. The CDR3 has 15 amino acids. As DNA, the CDR3 is TGCGCCAGCAGCAAGACAGGGGGACCGAACACTGAAGCTTTCTTT. This encodes CASSKTGGPNTEAFF.

V and J are TRBV4-1 and TRBJ1-1, with TRBD1 matching over 11 bases. Germline CDR1 and CDR2: MGHRA and YSYEKL. This CDR3 has 15 residues. V shed 4 bases and J 7 bases; nucleotides not matched to a gene: 8. The CDR3 DNA is TGCGCCAGCAGCCGCCGATCCGGGACAGGGGGTGAAGCTTTCTTT. It translates to CASSRRSGTGGEAFF.

This clone was detected only a few times. The chain employs TRBV5-4 and TRBJ1-1; 7 positions match TRBD1. Germline CDR1 and CDR2: SGHNT and YYREEE (reference sequence). The CDR3 totals 15 residues. V was clipped by 4 bases and J by 2 bases; unmatched bases: 8. Here the CDR3 reads CASSPGGGGNTEAFF. CDR3 coding DNA: TGTGCCAGCAGCCCAGGGGGAGGAGGTAACACTGAAGCTTTCTTT.

The chain is built from TRBV7-3 and TRBJ2-3; TRBD2 matches at 11 bases. Germline assignment: CDR1 SGHTA and CDR2 FQGTGA. CDR3 length equals 15 residues. With V trimmed by 5 bases and J by 2 bases, 3 bases remained unmatched. CDR3 in amino acids: CASSATSGVTDTQYF. CDR3 coding DNA: TGTGCCAGCAGCGCGACTAGCGGGGTCACAGATACGCAGTATTTT.

V gene TRBV9 combines with J gene TRBJ1-1; 8 bases line up with TRBD1. The J segment lost 1 base and the V segment lost 0 bases, leaving 5 bases of the junction unmatched. This CDR3 region has 16 residues. Per germline, CDR1 SGDLS and CDR2 YYNGEE. CDR3 in amino acids: CASSVGQGRGNTEAFF. The CDR3 DNA reads TGTGCCAGCAGCGTAGGACAGGGGAGAGGGAACACTGAAGCTTTCTTT.

This chain joins TRBV9 and TRBJ2-1; 7 bases line up with TRBD1. The germline gives CDR1 SGDLS, CDR2 YYNGEE. The V gene end was trimmed by 4 bases and the J gene end by 4 bases; junction bases not matched to a gene: 8. The CDR3 spans 15 residues. This CDR3 reads CASSSGTDHYNEQFF. CDR3 DNA sequence: TGTGCCAGCAGCTCCGGGACAGACCATTACAATGAGCAGTTCTTC. Based on the CDR3 plus reference TRBV9 and TRBJ2-1, the full variable domain is DSGVTQTPKHLITATGQRVTLRCSPRSGDLSVYWYQQSLDQGLQFLIQYYNGEERAKGNILERFSAQQFPDLHSELNLSSLELGDSALYFCASSSGTDHYNEQFFGPGTRLTVL.

This clone has just a few counts. The J gene is TRBJ2-3, the V gene TRBV11-3; D is uncertain. CDR3 length equals 12 residues. V gave up 2 bases and J gave up 4 bases, with 4 bases separating them. Germline values: CDR1 SGHNT, CDR2 YENEEA. The CDR3 DNA reads as TGTGCCAGCAGCTTACGGGCAGATACGCAGTATTTT. Protein product: CASSLRADTQYF.

The gene calls are TRBV14 and TRBJ1-2; 10 positions agree with TRBD1. Unmatched junction bases numbered 9, after V lost 3 bases and J lost 8 bases. Germline V gene lookup returns CDR1 SGHDN and CDR2 FVKESK. CDR3 length equals 15 residues. The CDR3 region is CASSHLTGGAEGYTF. In DNA, the CDR3 is TGTGCCAGCAGCCACCTGACAGGGGGCGCCGAAGGCTACACCTTC.

The chain joins TRBV19 to TRBJ2-3; unclear D gene. The CDR3 length is 14 residues. Trimming removed 3 bases from V and 6 bases from J, with 13 bases in between. The V gene's germline CDR1 is LNHDA and CDR2 SQIVND (reference sequence). This CDR3 reads CASSIAATWDTQYF. CDR3 nucleotides: TGTGCCAGTAGTATCGCGGCTACTTGGGATACGCAGTATTTT.

The genes are TRBV6-1 and TRBJ1-2; 9 bases map to TRBD1. This CDR3 has 14 residues. V lost 3 bases, J lost 6 bases, and 5 bases stayed unmatched. In germline, CDR1 is MNHNS, CDR2 SASEGT. The CDR3 DNA sequence: TGTGCCAGCAGTGATGTTACAGGGGGCAATGGCTACACCTTC. Its protein product is CASSDVTGGNGYTF.

J is TRBJ1-1 and V is TRBV6-5; maybe TRBD1 (5 bases). Germline values: CDR1 MNHEY, CDR2 SVGAGI. The CDR3 is made up of 14 amino acids. V shed 5 bases and J shed 7 bases, with 17 bases lying between them. Written as DNA, the CDR3 is TGTGCCAGCAGTATGACAGTGGGGGGGAGTGAAGCTTTCTTT. Its protein product is CASSMTVGGSEAFF.

Note on this clone: The sample contains more than one DNA sequence encoding this CDR3. V is TRBV6-6 and J is TRBJ1-1; TRBD1 might be the D (5 bases). The V end lost 0 bases, the J end lost 5 bases, and 7 bases lay between the germline ends. CDR3 length equals 13 residues. From germline, CDR1 is MNHNY and CDR2 SVGAGI (reference sequence). DNA for the CDR3: TGTGCCAGCAGTTACTCCGGGGGAACTGAAGCTTTCTTT. This translates into CASSYSGGTEAFF.

Only one count was recorded for this clone. The same CDR3 also results from other DNA sequences found in this sample. The chain is built from TRBV27 and TRBJ1-6; 7 nucleotides match TRBD1. Germline loops: CDR1 MNHEY, CDR2 SMNVEV (reference sequence). The trim removed 4 bases at V and 4 bases at J, leaving 7 bases unmatched. The length of the CDR3 is 16 residues. For the CDR3, the DNA is TGTGCCAGCAGTTCCCGGACAGGTCCTTATAATTCACCCCTCCACTTT. The encoded protein is CASSSRTGPYNSPLHF.

Comment on this clone: A read error may account for a junction end that differs from germline. The chain links TRBV7-9 to TRBJ2-2; TRBD1 matches 7 bases. CDR1 and CDR2 (germline): SEHNR, FQNEAQ (reference sequence). This CDR3 region has 16 residues. CDR3 in DNA: TGTTCCAGCAGCCGTACAGGGGCCAAGGGATCCGGGGAGCTGTTTTTT. Protein product: CSSSRTGAKGSGELFF.

This chain connects TRBV15 to TRBJ1-5, with D possibly being TRBD1 (5 bases). Deletions cut 0 bases from V and 4 bases from J, with 10 bases between. Germline assignment: CDR1 LNHNV and CDR2 YYDKDF (reference sequence). The CDR3 totals 15 residues. CDR3 bases: TGTGCCACCAGCAGAGAGGGGGGACGTAATCAGCCCCAGCATTTT. Its translation: CATSREGGRNQPQHF.

This clone was seen once. The chain uses TRBV7-3 and TRBJ1-6; possibly TRBD1 for D (6 bases). The CDR3 consists of 14 residues. V shed 3 bases and J shed 6 bases, with 9 bases lying between them. Per germline, CDR1 SGHTA and CDR2 FQGTGA. The CDR3 coding sequence is TGTGCCAGCAGCTTGGGACACCTTAATTCACCCCTCCACTTT. Encoded protein: CASSLGHLNSPLHF.

This clone has only a few counts. This chain joins TRBV5-4 and TRBJ2-3; tentatively, D is TRBD2 (5 bases). Trimming removed 2 bases from V and 4 bases from J, with 11 bases in between. CDR1 is SGHNT, CDR2 YYREEE, per germline (reference sequence). CDR3 length: 14 amino acids. This chain's CDR3 is CASSLISVPDTQYF. In DNA form, the CDR3 reads TGTGCCAGCAGCTTAATTAGCGTGCCAGATACGCAGTATTTT. Combining the CDR3 with reference TRBV5-4 and TRBJ2-3 gives the whole variable domain ETGVTQSPTHLIKTRGQQVTLRCSSQSGHNTVSWYQQALGQGPQFIFQYYREEENGRGNFPPRFSGLQFPNYSSELNVNALELDDSALYLCASSLISVPDTQYFGPGTRLTVL.

V gene TRBV7-9 combines with J gene TRBJ2-3; a weak D match, TRBD2 (5 bases). CDR1 is SEHNR, CDR2 FQNEAQ, per germline (reference sequence). V was trimmed by 2 bases and J by 5 bases, leaving 11 bases between them. The CDR3 loop spans 14 amino acids. CDR3 sequence (DNA): TGTGCCAGCAGCTTACGCCCGGCGGGAGATACGCAGTATTTT. Residues: CASSLRPAGDTQYF. The variable domain in full, completed from reference TRBV7-9 and TRBJ2-3, reads DTGVSQNPRHKITKRGQNVTFRCDPISEHNRLYWYRQTLGQGPEFLTYFQNEAQLEKSRLLSDRFSAERPKGSFSTLEIQRTEQGDSAMYLCASSLRPAGDTQYFGPGTRLTVL.

This sequence joins TRBV11-2 and TRBJ1-1; possibly TRBD1 for D (5 bases). This CDR3 is built from 17 residues. Trimming removed 1 base from V and 1 base from J, with 16 bases in between. Germline CDR1 and CDR2: SGHAT and FQNNGV. The CDR3 nucleotides read TGTGCCAGCAGCTTAGTAAAGTACAGGAATAAGAACACTGAAGCTTTCTTT. This translates into CASSLVKYRNKNTEAFF.

The rearrangement uses TRBV5-4 and TRBJ2-3; TRBD2 matches at 13 bases. The CDR3 is 16 residues long. V lost 0 bases and J lost 3; bases outside the gene matches: 1. Germline-derived CDR1 and CDR2 are SGHNT and YYREEE (reference sequence). CDR3 amino acids: CASSLGTSGRTDTQYF. CDR3 bases: TGTGCCAGCAGCTTGGGGACTAGCGGGAGAACAGATACGCAGTATTTT.